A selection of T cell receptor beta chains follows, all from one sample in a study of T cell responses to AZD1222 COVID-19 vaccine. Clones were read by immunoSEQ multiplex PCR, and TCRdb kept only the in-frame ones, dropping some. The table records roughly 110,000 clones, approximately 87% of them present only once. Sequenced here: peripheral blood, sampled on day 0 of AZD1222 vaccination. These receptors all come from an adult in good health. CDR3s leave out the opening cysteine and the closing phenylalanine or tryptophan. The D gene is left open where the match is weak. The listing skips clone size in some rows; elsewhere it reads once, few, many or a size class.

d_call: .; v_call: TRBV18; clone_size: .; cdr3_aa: ASSQNQENTEAF
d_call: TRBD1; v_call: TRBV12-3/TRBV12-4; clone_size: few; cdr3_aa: ASSRGANYGYT
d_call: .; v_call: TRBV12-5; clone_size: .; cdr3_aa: ASGLVRGLDKNIQY
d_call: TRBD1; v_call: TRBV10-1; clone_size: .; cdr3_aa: ASSESTGDNTEAF
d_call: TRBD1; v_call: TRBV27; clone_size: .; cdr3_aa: ASSYSGTGPTEAF
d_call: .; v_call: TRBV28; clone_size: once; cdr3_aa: ASRGSGYLNEKLF
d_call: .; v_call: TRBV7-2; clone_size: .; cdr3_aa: ASSLFGAASYEQY
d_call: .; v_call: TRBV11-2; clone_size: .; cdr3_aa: ASSLERGFEAF
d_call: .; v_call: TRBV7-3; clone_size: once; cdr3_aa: ASSLTGLGDEQF
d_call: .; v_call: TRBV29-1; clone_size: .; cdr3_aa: SVGEGSEQY
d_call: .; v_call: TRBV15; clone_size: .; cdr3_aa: ATSRFTDTQY
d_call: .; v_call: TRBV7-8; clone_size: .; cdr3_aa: ASSLQGGSARGYGYT
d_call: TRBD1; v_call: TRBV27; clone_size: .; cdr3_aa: ASSEDRLSYEQY
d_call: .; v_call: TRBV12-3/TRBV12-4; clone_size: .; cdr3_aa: ASSFQGGETQY
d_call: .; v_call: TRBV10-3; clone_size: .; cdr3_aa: AISENRNTEAF
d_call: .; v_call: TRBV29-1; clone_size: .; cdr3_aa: SASVGGRRDGYT
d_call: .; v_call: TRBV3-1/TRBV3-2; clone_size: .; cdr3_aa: ASSHILVSSRFDTQY
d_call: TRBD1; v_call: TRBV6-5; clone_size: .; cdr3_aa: ASSSGTGESPLH
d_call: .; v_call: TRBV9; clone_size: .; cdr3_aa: ASSVRGTNTEAF
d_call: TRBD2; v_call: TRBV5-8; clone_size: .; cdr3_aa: ASSRGIAGGSDEQF
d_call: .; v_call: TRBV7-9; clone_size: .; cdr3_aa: ASSFQGSPLH
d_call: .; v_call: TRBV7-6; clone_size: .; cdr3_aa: ASSLMESSGNTIY
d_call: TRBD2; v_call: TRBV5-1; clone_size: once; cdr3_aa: ASSPEGTSGRIEQF
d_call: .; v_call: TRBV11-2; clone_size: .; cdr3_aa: ASSPGTRRNEQF
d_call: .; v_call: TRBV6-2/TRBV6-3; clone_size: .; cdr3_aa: ASSFLGGPSNQPQH
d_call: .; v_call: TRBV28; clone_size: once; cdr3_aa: ASSFSQLGYT